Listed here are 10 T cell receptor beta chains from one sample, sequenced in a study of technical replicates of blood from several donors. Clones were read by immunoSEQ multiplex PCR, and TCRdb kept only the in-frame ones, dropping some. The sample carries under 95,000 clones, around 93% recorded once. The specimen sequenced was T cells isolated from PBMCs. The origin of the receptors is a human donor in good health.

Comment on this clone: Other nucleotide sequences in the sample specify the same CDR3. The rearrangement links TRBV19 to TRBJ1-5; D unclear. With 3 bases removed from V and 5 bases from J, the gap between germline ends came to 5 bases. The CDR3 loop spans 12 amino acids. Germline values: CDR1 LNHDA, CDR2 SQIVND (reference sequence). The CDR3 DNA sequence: TGTGCCAGTAGTATGAGAGATCAGCCCCAGCATTTT. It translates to CASSMRDQPQHF.

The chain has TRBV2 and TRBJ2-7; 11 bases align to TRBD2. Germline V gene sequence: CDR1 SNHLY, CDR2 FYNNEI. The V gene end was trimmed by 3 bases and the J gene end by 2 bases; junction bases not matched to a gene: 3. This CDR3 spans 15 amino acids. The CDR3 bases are TGTGCCAGCAGTGAGATAGCGGGAGGGCCCTACGAGCAGTACTTC. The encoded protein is CASSEIAGGPYEQYF.

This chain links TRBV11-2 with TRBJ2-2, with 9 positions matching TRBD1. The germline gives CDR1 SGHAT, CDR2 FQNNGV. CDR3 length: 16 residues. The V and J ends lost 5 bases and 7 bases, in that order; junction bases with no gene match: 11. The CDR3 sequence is CASSEGWTGVSGELFF. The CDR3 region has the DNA TGTGCCAGCAGCGAGGGCTGGACAGGGGTCAGCGGGGAGCTGTTTTTT.

The CDR3 sequence is CASSISGSIYNEQFF. The CDR3 DNA follows: TGTGCCAGCAGTATAAGCGGGAGTATCTACAATGAGCAGTTCTTC. V gene TRBV27 combines with J gene TRBJ2-1; TRBD2 matches 8 bases. V trimming: 5 bases; J trimming: 3 bases; junction bases outside the gene matches: 6. This CDR3 has 15 amino acids. CDR1 and CDR2 from the germline V gene are MNHEY and SMNVEV (reference sequence).

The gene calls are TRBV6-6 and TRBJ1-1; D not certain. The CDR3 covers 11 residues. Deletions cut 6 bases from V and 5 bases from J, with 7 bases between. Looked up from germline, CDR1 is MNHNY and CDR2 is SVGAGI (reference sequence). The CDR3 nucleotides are TGTGCCAGCAGGTTATTGACTGAAGCTTTCTTT. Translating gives CASRLLTEAFF.

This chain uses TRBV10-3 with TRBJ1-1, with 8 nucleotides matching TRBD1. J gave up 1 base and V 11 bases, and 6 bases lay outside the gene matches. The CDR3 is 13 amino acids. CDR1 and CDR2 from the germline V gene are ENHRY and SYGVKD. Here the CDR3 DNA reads TGTGCCGCTAGAACAGGGGGGAACACTGAAGCTTTCTTT. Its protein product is CAARTGGNTEAFF.

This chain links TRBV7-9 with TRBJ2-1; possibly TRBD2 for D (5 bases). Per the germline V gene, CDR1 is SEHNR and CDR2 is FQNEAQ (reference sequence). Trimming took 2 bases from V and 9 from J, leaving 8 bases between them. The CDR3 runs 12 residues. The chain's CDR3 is CASSLSGGEQFF. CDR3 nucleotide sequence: TGTGCCAGCAGCTTATCAGGAGGTGAGCAGTTCTTC.

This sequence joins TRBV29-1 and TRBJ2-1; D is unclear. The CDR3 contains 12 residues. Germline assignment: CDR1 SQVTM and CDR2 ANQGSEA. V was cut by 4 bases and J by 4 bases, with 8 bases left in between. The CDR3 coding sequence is TGCAGCGTTGGCGGCGGATACAATGAGCAGTTCTTC. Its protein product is CSVGGGYNEQFF.

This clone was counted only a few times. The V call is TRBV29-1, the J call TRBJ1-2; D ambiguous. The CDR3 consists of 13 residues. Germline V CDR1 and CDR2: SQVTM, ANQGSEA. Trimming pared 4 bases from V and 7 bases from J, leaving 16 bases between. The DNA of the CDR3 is TGCAGCGTTGGATGGCAGGATTATTCTGGCTACACCTTC. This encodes CSVGWQDYSGYTF.

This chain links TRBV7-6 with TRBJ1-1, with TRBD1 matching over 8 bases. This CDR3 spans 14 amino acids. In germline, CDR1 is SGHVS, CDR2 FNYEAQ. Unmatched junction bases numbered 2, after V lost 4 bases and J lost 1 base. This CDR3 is CASSWDRQNTEAFF. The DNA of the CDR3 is TGTGCCAGCAGCTGGGACAGGCAGAACACTGAAGCTTTCTTT.